This TCR beta chain was retrieved from a study of T-cell memory formation after mild COVID-19. This clonotype was picked up a small number of times. Its antigen remains unknown. The CDR3 runs to 14 residues. Germline loops: CDR1 SNHLY, CDR2 FYNNEI. Deletions cut 6 bases from V and 0 bases from J, with 9 bases between. After 5'RACE with constant-segment primers, TCR alpha and TCR beta cDNA libraries carrying sample barcodes and UMIs were obtained. TCRdb reprocessed the 5' RACE reads via MiXCR and lists one record per CDR3 protein. Here the sample spans almost 250,000 distinct CDR3 sequences, 15% being singletons. Study-level findings and limits: CD4+ contracting clones were found mainly in CM and EM, and CD8+ ones in EMRA. Contracting clones from day 15 to 85 showed balanced CD4/CD8; later expanders favored CD4+. A subset of responding clones appeared in pre-infection memory, suggesting cross-reactive memory joined.

Sequenced material: PBMCs or a T cell subset sorted from them (not recorded which). The chain employs TRBV2 and TRBJ1-5; D not resolved. The clonotype comes from an adult woman who had mild COVID-19 (a few samples of this study predate the infection). Cell type and time point are not known. The CDR3 is CASRQTNSNQPQHF. The CDR3 bases are TGTGCCAGCAGACAGACGAATAGCAATCAGCCCCAGCATTTT.